The 4 T cell receptor beta chains in this list originate from one sample, sequenced in a study of blood T cell repertoires in COVID-19 (dated by TCRdb to the early 2020s). The method behind the library was the immunoSEQ multiplex PCR assay. TCRdb obtained this table from immuneACCESS and retained in-frame rearrangements with V and J assigned. These tables miss some clones; where compared with another copy, unresolved V genes account for less than half of the shortfall, and the remainder is unexplained. The sample yields fewer than 250,000 clones; about 88% were counted once. The top ten constitute 1.5% to 2% of the sample. The material sequenced was peripheral blood. These receptors were obtained from a man aged 65 to 85 with acute or convalescent COVID-19.

V and J are TRBV6-5 and TRBJ2-2, with a weak D call TRBD1 (6 bases). Trimming took off 6 bases at V and 1 base at J, with 12 bases between the two ends. The CDR3 is made up of 15 amino acids. CDR1 is MNHEY and CDR2 is SVGAGI in the germline V gene. The CDR3 DNA follows: TGTGCCAGCAGATGGACAGTCCAGAACACCGGGGAGCTGTTTTTT. This gives the protein CASRWTVQNTGELFF.

V is TRBV7-8 and J is TRBJ1-5; D not certain. V lost 4 bases and J lost 1, with 14 bases in between. The CDR3 is 16 residues long. Germline V gene data show CDR1 as SGHVS and CDR2 as FQNEAQ. CDR3 DNA: TGTGCCAGCAGCTCTATGTCGGGATTAAGCAATCAGCCCCAGCATTTT. Amino acid sequence: CASSSMSGLSNQPQHF. Complete variable domain (other parts from reference TRBV7-8 and TRBJ1-5): GAGVSQSPRYKVAKRGQDVALRCDPISGHVSLFWYQQALGQGPEFLTYFQNEAQLDKSGLPSDRFFAERPEGSVSTLKIQRTQQEDSAVYLCASSSMSGLSNQPQHFGDGTRLSIL.

The chain uses TRBV5-1 and TRBJ1-4; the D gene is possibly TRBD1 (6 bases). Germline-derived CDR1 and CDR2 are SGHRS and YFSETQ. V lost 4 bases and J lost 0, with 16 bases in between. This CDR3 has 17 residues. CDR3 sequence (DNA): TGCGCCAGCAGCCTGGGGGGGCTAGGGGCAACTAATGAAAAACTGTTTTTT. This codes for CASSLGGLGATNEKLFF.

This chain uses TRBV24-1 with TRBJ2-3, with D tentatively TRBD2 (6 bases). The germline V gene encodes CDR1 KGHDR and CDR2 SFDVKD. The V end lost 9 bases, the J end lost 5 bases, and 14 bases lay between the germline ends. The CDR3 spans 13 residues. DNA for the CDR3: TGTGCCACCGGGAGGCCCGAGAGAGATACGCAGTATTTT. It codes for CATGRPERDTQYF.